This record looks at one TCR beta chain sequence and its context. The PCR employed 60 Vbeta primers together with 13 Jbeta primers. Using immunoSEQ multiplex PCR, the repertoire was profiled, and TCRdb retains in-frame clones only, with some absent. The data contain fewer than 120,000 clones, about 90% of them seen just once; the ten biggest clones take up about 1.8%. This sample stems from a study of cytomegalovirus exposure and HLA in healthy donors. This CDR3 comprises 13 residues. Germline CDR1 is MDHEN and CDR2 is SYDVKM. V dropped 2 bases and J dropped 4 bases, with 6 bases sitting between them.

The chain combines TRBV28 with TRBJ1-5; D is undetermined. The specimen was PBMCs. This TCR was sampled from a man in his forties in good health and CMV-seronegative. CDR3 sequence (DNA): TGTGCCAGCAGTTTAGTCCCTAATCAGCCCCAGCATTTT. Amino acid sequence: CASSLVPNQPQHF.